Below are 25 T cell receptor beta chains sequenced from a single sample in a study of radiotherapy plus CTLA-4 blockade in lung cancer. The protocol was immunoSEQ multiplex PCR, while the TCRdb copy is restricted to in-frame clones and leaves out a portion. This sample has tens of thousands of clones, with less than 80% found just once. The specimen comprised peripheral blood, sampled from a patient treated with radiotherapy plus ipilimumab. These receptors all stem from a human donor with non-small cell lung cancer who had a complete response to radiotherapy plus ipilimumab.

The gene calls are TRBV30 and TRBJ1-4, with 8 bases fitting TRBD1. Germline V gene sequence: CDR1 GTSNPN, CDR2 SVGIG (reference sequence). This CDR3 spans 14 amino acids. J was trimmed by 8 bases and V by 2 bases; bases with no gene match: 7. The CDR3 nucleotides read TGTGCCTGGAGTCGGTCAGGGGGCGCAGAAAAACTGTTTTTT. Translated, it gives CAWSRSGGAEKLFF. Full variable domain (missing parts from reference TRBV30 and TRBJ1-4): SQTIHQWPATLVQPVGSPLSLECTVEGTSNPNLYWYRQAAGRGLQLLFYSVGIGQISSEVPQNLSASRPQDRQFILSSKKLLLSDSGFYLCAWSRSGGAEKLFFGSGTQLSVL.

The chain carries TRBV5-6 and TRBJ1-2; D might be TRBD1 (5 bases). Trimming took 2 bases from V and 6 from J, leaving 11 bases between them. Germline V gene lookup returns CDR1 SGHDT and CDR2 YYEEEE. The CDR3 is 13 residues long. In nucleotides, the CDR3 is TGTGCCAGCAGCTTAGGGGCGGGGGATGGCTACACCTTC. Protein product: CASSLGAGDGYTF.

The V call is TRBV7-9, the J call TRBJ2-5; 9 nucleotides match TRBD2. V was pared by 6 bases and J by 7 bases, with 15 bases of the junction left unmatched. The CDR3 covers 16 residues. Germline V lookup: CDR1 SEHNR, CDR2 FQNEAQ (reference sequence). The CDR3 DNA reads TGTGCCAGCAGGAGGGTCGGGGGGCTAGCGGGGCCGACCCAGTACTTC. It yields the protein CASRRVGGLAGPTQYF.

The genes are TRBV5-1 and TRBJ2-1; 7 positions agree with TRBD2. Germline CDR1 and CDR2: SGHRS and YFSETQ. With V trimmed by 5 bases and J by 1 base, 6 bases remained unmatched. The CDR3 sequence is 15 residues long. CDR3 coding DNA: TGCGCCAGCAGAGGGAGGGTGGAATCCTACAATGAGCAGTTCTTC. Its translation: CASRGRVESYNEQFF.

CDR3 sequence (DNA): TGTGCCAGCAGCTCCTATGGGACATCTCCCCCCCTGGAGCAGTACTTC. It is translated as CASSSYGTSPPLEQYF. This chain joins TRBV7-2 and TRBJ2-7; a possible D gene is TRBD1 (6 bases). CDR1 and CDR2 (germline): SGHTA, FQGNSA. The CDR3 spans 16 residues. The V end lost 4 bases, the J end lost 7 bases, and 23 bases lay between the germline ends.

The chain employs TRBV19 and TRBJ2-1; 9 bases map to TRBD2. CDR1 is LNHDA, CDR2 SQIVND, per germline (reference sequence). With 5 bases clipped from V and 14 bases from J, the junction kept 7 bases outside the gene matches. CDR3 size: 12 residues. CDR3 DNA sequence: TGTGCCAGTAGTTCCCGGACTAGCGAGGAGTTCTTC. Its translation: CASSSRTSEEFF.

The chain is built from TRBV18 and TRBJ2-7; D possibly corresponds to TRBD1 (6 bases). Germline CDR1 KGHSH, CDR2 LQKENI. The CDR3 runs to 14 residues. V lost 3 bases, J lost 7 bases, and 16 bases lay in between. The CDR3 coding sequence is TGTGCCAGCTCACCGGTCAGGGGATCTACAGAGCAGTACTTC. Residues: CASSPVRGSTEQYF. Using reference TRBV18 and TRBJ2-7 for the parts outside the CDR3, the full variable domain is NAGVMQNPRHLVRRRGQEARLRCSPMKGHSHVYWYRQLPEEGLKFMVYLQKENIIDESGMPKERFSAEFPKEGPSILRIQQVVRGDSAAYFCASSPVRGSTEQYFGPGTRLTVT.

The CDR3 reads CASSTSYHREGSGANVLTF. The CDR3 bases are TGTGCCAGCAGCACCAGCTATCACAGGGAGGGATCTGGGGCCAACGTCCTGACTTTC. V and J are TRBV7-2 and TRBJ2-6; a weak D match, TRBD2 (7 bases). The germline gives CDR1 SGHTA, CDR2 FQGNSA. The V end was cut by 5 bases, the J end by 1 base, with 21 bases between. The CDR3 loop spans 19 amino acids. The variable domain in full, with the rest retrieved from reference TRBV7-2 and TRBJ2-6, is GAGVSQSPSNKVTEKGKDVELRCDPISGHTALYWYRQSLGQGLEFLIYFQGNSAPDKSGLPSDRFSAERTGGSVSTLTIQRTQQEDSAVYLCASSTSYHREGSGANVLTFGAGSRLTVL.

This rearrangement joins TRBV7-2 to TRBJ2-7; 10 bases are a match to TRBD1. Per the germline V gene, CDR1 is SGHTA and CDR2 is FQGNSA. This CDR3 is 15 amino acids long. Losses at the gene ends were 1 base for V and 3 bases for J; bases not matched to a gene: 3. The chain's CDR3 is CASSLVGDRGYEQYF. The DNA of the CDR3 is TGTGCCAGCAGCTTAGTTGGGGACAGGGGCTACGAGCAGTACTTC.

The chain joins TRBV5-1 to TRBJ2-2, with TRBD1 matching over 9 bases. J was trimmed by 5 bases and V by 3 bases; bases with no gene match: 8. CDR1 is SGHRS, CDR2 YFSETQ, per germline. There are 16 residues in the CDR3. The CDR3 nucleotides read TGCGCCAGCAGCTCCTTCGGGACAGGGTTGACCGGGGAGCTGTTTTTT. Translating it yields CASSSFGTGLTGELFF.

The chain carries TRBV6-1 and TRBJ2-7, with a tentative D call TRBD2 (5 bases). Trimming took off 6 bases at V and 4 bases at J, with 19 bases between the two ends. This CDR3 contains 15 residues. Germline V gives CDR1 MNHNS, CDR2 SASEGT. CDR3 nucleotides: TGTGCCAGCAGGAAAGACGCTGCGGGCGGTTACGAGCAGTACGTC. It encodes CASRKDAAGGYEQYV.

The rearrangement uses TRBV6-5 and TRBJ2-5; D remains ambiguous. Trimming pared 0 bases from V and 2 bases from J, leaving 7 bases between. The CDR3 sequence is 14 residues long. CDR1 and CDR2 (germline): MNHEY, SVGAGI. The CDR3 sequence is CASSYSSFQETQYF. The CDR3 DNA is TGTGCCAGCAGTTACTCGTCTTTTCAAGAGACCCAGTACTTC.

This clone has more than one count but fewer than ten. V is TRBV7-2 and J is TRBJ1-2; D call uncertain. Germline V gene sequence: CDR1 SGHTA, CDR2 FQGNSA. The CDR3 is 13 amino acids. V was pared by 4 bases and J by 2 bases, with 8 bases between. The CDR3 spells CASSSDMNYGYTF. The CDR3 bases are TGTGCCAGCAGCTCCGACATGAACTATGGCTACACCTTC.

The chain recombines TRBV9 with TRBJ1-5; no clear D. With 3 bases removed from V and 3 bases from J, the gap between germline ends came to 19 bases. This CDR3 has 17 residues. Germline CDR1 and CDR2: SGDLS and YYNGEE. In DNA, the CDR3 is TGTGCCAGCAGCGAGTGGGTACAGAGAGCAGTCAATCAGCCCCAGCATTTT. Residues: CASSEWVQRAVNQPQHF.

This clone appeared a single time. CDR3 bases: TGCGCCAGCAGCTTGGGGGGCCAGGGGAACTATGGCTACACCTTC. Protein sequence: CASSLGGQGNYGYTF. This chain links TRBV5-1 with TRBJ1-2; tentatively, D is TRBD1 (6 bases). This CDR3 region has 15 residues. The germline V gene has CDR1 SGHRS and CDR2 YFSETQ. Trimming cost V 0 bases and J 2 bases, with 11 bases left between them. Looking up the rest from reference TRBV5-1 and TRBJ1-2 gives the full variable domain: KAGVTQTPRYLIKTRGQQVTLSCSPISGHRSVSWYQQTPGQGLQFLFEYFSETQRNKGNFPGRFSGRQFSNSRSEMNVSTLELGDSALYLCASSLGGQGNYGYTFGSGTRLTVV.

This clone was counted once. The V gene is TRBV2, the J gene TRBJ1-2; D ambiguous. From germline, CDR1 is SNHLY and CDR2 FYNNEI. There are 14 residues in the CDR3. Between the trimmed V and J ends, which lost 0 bases and 4 bases, there was a span of 9 bases. CDR3 sequence: CASSEARAGYGYTF. In DNA, the CDR3 is TGTGCCAGCAGTGAAGCGCGGGCAGGCTATGGCTACACCTTC.

Here the CDR3 DNA reads TGCGCCAGCAGCTTTGCAGGGGCGTCCCTTGGAAACACCATATATTTT. It codes for CASSFAGASLGNTIYF. The chain has TRBV5-1 and TRBJ1-3; perhaps TRBD1 as D (6 bases). The CDR3 length is 16 residues. Trimming stripped 2 bases from V and 3 bases from J, with 15 bases between. Germline assignment: CDR1 SGHRS and CDR2 YFSETQ.

The chain recombines TRBV28 with TRBJ1-2; no clear D gene. Per germline, CDR1 MDHEN and CDR2 SYDVKM. The CDR3 totals 14 residues. V lost 7 bases, J lost 4 bases, and 16 bases lay in between. CDR3 DNA sequence: TGTGCCAGCACTATGGGCCTGTCACCCTATGGCTACACCTTC. This gives the protein CASTMGLSPYGYTF.

V gene TRBV5-8 combines with J gene TRBJ2-3, with 11 bases aligning to TRBD2. Germline V gene data show CDR1 as SGHTS and CDR2 as YDEGEE. CDR3 length equals 17 residues. J was trimmed by 4 bases and V by 0 bases; bases with no gene match: 7. The CDR3 DNA sequence: TGTGCCAGCAGCTTGGGGTGGCCTAGCGGGAGGTCAGATACGCAGTATTTT. The encoded protein is CASSLGWPSGRSDTQYF. Looking up the rest from reference TRBV5-8 and TRBJ2-3 gives the full variable domain: EAGVTQSPTHLIKTRGQQATLRCSPISGHTSVYWYQQALGLGLQFLLWYDEGEERNRGNFPPRFSGRQFPNYSSELNVNALELEDSALYLCASSLGWPSGRSDTQYFGPGTRLTVL.

The table lists this clone with a few counts. The J gene is TRBJ1-3, the V gene TRBV19; 8 nucleotides match TRBD1. Per germline, CDR1 LNHDA and CDR2 SQIVND (reference sequence). This CDR3 region has 21 residues. With 4 bases clipped from V and 1 base from J, the junction kept 21 bases outside the gene matches. The CDR3 DNA sequence: TGTGCCAGTAGTACAAGCCGGGACAGGTTTCAAAGGTCCCCATCTGGAAACACCATATATTTT. It yields the protein CASSTSRDRFQRSPSGNTIYF.

The sample holds a few counts of this clone. The chain carries TRBV9 and TRBJ1-3, with a possible D match to TRBD1 (6 bases). Germline CDR1 and CDR2: SGDLS and YYNGEE. The length of the CDR3 is 15 residues. Trimming stripped 0 bases from V and 4 bases from J, with 11 bases between. In DNA form, the CDR3 reads TGTGCCAGCAGCGTAGAGCAGGGGTTCGGAAACACCATATATTTT. Its protein is CASSVEQGFGNTIYF. Supplemented by reference TRBV9 and TRBJ1-3, the full variable domain reads DSGVTQTPKHLITATGQRVTLRCSPRSGDLSVYWYQQSLDQGLQFLIQYYNGEERAKGNILERFSAQQFPDLHSELNLSSLELGDSALYFCASSVEQGFGNTIYFGEGSWLTVV.

This clone was picked up a small number of times. The gene calls are TRBV6-5 and TRBJ1-2, with 10 bases lining up with TRBD1. The V segment lost 4 bases and the J segment 7 bases; nucleotides outside the gene matches: 6. This CDR3 contains 14 residues. The germline CDR1 and CDR2 sequences are MNHEY and SVGAGI. The CDR3 bases are TGTGCCAGCAGTTCACTGACAGGGGGCCGTGGCTACACCTTC. Its translation: CASSSLTGGRGYTF.

The V gene is TRBV4-1, the J gene TRBJ1-5; a possible D gene is TRBD1 (5 bases). Germline CDR1 reads MGHRA; CDR2 reads YSYEKL. Trimming stripped 4 bases from V and 0 bases from J, with 16 bases between. This CDR3 has 17 residues. Here the CDR3 DNA reads TGCGCCAGCAGCCGGCTGGACACCAGATATAGCAATCAGCCCCAGCATTTT. Translated: CASSRLDTRYSNQPQHF.

V and J are TRBV29-1 and TRBJ1-1, with 8 bases fitting TRBD1. Germline values: CDR1 SQVTM, CDR2 ANQGSEA. The CDR3 is 16 residues long. Unmatched junction bases numbered 14, after V lost 7 bases and J lost 1 base. The DNA for the CDR3 is TGCAGCGCCCTCGGGACAGGAGCTATTCGGAACACTGAAGCTTTCTTT. It is translated as CSALGTGAIRNTEAFF.

The V gene is TRBV11-2, the J gene TRBJ1-3, with D uncertain. The CDR3 has 15 amino acids. Germline V gene lookup returns CDR1 SGHAT and CDR2 FQNNGV. Between the trimmed V and J ends, which lost 4 bases and 0 bases, there was a span of 10 bases. The CDR3 DNA sequence: TGTGCCAGCAGCTCCTTGACGGGCTCTGGAAACACCATATATTTT. Amino acid sequence: CASSSLTGSGNTIYF.